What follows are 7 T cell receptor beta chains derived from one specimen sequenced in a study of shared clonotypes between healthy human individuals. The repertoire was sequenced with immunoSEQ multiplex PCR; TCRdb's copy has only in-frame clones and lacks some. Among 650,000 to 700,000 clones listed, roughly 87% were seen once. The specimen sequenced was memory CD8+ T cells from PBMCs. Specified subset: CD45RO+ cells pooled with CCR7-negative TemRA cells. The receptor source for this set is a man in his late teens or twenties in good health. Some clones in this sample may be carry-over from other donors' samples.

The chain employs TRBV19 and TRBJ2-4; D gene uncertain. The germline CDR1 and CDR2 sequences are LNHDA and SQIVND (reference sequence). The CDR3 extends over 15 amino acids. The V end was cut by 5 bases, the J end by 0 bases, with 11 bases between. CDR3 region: CASSVIPIAKNIQYF. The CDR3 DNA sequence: TGTGCCAGTAGTGTGATACCCATAGCCAAAAACATTCAGTACTTC.

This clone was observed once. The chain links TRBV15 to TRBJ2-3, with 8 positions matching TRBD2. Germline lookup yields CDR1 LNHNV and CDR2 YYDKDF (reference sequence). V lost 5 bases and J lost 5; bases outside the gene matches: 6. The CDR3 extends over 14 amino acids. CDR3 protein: CATSEGTSVDTQYF. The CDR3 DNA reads TGTGCCACCAGCGAAGGGACTAGTGTAGATACGCAGTATTTT.

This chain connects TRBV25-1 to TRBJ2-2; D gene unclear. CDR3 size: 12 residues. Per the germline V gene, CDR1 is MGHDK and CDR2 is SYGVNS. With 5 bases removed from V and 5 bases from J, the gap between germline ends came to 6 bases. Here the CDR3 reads CASSYITGELFF. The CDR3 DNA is TGTGCCAGCAGTTATATTACCGGGGAGCTGTTTTTT.

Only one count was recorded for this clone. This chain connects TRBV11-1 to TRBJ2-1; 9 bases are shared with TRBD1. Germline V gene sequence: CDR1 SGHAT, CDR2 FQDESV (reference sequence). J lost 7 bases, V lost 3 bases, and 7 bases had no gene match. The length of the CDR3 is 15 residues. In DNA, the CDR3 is TGTGCCAGCAGCTTCGGCGACAGGGGGTGGAATGAGCAGTTCTTC. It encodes CASSFGDRGWNEQFF.

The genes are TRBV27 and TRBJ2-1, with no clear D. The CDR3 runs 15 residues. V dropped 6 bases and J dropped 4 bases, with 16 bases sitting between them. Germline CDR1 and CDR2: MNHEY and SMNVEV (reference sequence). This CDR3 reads CASRGWTEQYNEQFF. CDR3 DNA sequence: TGTGCCAGCAGGGGCTGGACGGAGCAGTACAATGAGCAGTTCTTC.

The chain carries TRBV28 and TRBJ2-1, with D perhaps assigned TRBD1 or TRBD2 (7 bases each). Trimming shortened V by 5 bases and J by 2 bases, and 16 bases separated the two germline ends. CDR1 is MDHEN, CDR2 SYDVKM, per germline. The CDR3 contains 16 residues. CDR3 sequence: CASSPDREGPYNEQFF. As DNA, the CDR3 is TGTGCCAGCAGTCCCGACAGGGAGGGTCCCTACAATGAGCAGTTCTTC. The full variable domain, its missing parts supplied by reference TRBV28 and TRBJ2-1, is DVKVTQSSRYLVKRTGEKVFLECVQDMDHENMFWYRQDPGLGLRLIYFSYDVKMKEKGDIPEGYSVSREKKERFSLILESASTNQTSMYLCASSPDREGPYNEQFFGPGTRLTVL.

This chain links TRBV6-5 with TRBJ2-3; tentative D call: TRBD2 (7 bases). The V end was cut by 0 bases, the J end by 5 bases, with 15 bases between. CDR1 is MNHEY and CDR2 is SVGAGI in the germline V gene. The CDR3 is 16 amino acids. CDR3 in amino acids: CASSYSMWEGGDTQYF. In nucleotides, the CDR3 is TGTGCCAGCAGTTACTCGATGTGGGAGGGGGGAGATACGCAGTATTTT.